This T cell receptor beta chain stems from a study of blood T cell repertoires in COVID-19. Trimming shortened V by 8 bases and J by 4 bases, and 16 bases separated the two germline ends. CDR3 size: 13 residues. Germline CDR1 reads SQVTM; CDR2 reads ANQGSEA. This clone has more than one count but fewer than ten. The table came from immunoSEQ multiplex PCR; TCRdb's copy has only in-frame clones and leaves some out. Of 200,000 to 300,000 clones in the sample, 88% were seen once. This clonotype was obtained from a woman aged 40 to 55 with acute COVID-19. Specimen: PBMCs or T cells enriched from blood (not recorded which). This chain connects TRBV29-1 to TRBJ2-3; weak D call: TRBD2 (7 bases). DNA of the CDR3: TGCAGCCCTCGGGGGGCGATGGCAGATACGCAGTATTTT. This sequence encodes CSPRGAMADTQYF.